A single sample is the source of the 18 T cell receptor beta chains below, sequenced in a study of blood T cell repertoires in COVID-19. The protocol was immunoSEQ multiplex PCR, while the TCRdb copy is restricted to in-frame clones and leaves out a portion. The data hold 350,000 to 450,000 clones, with around nine tenths observed a single time. Material: peripheral blood. The receptor set was obtained from a human donor in a cohort sampled during active COVID-19.

With respect to this clone: Being one base from a much bigger clone, this may be a read error. The chain combines TRBV7-9 with TRBJ1-1; tentative D call: TRBD1 (6 bases). Germline CDR1 is SEHNR and CDR2 is FQNEAQ (reference sequence). The CDR3 has 13 amino acids. Deletions cut 5 bases from V and 1 base from J, with 8 bases between. The CDR3 DNA reads as TGTGCCAGCAGCGCGACAGGGAACACTGAAGCTTTCTTT. It yields the protein CASSATGNTEAFF.

The rearrangement uses TRBV6-5 and TRBJ1-5; 7 bases agree with TRBD1. Germline V gives CDR1 MNHEY, CDR2 SVGAGI. The V and J ends lost 6 bases and 1 base, in that order; junction bases with no gene match: 6. The CDR3 is 15 amino acids. CDR3 DNA sequence: TGTGCCAGCAGAAGACAGGGTTCAAGCAATCAGCCCCAGCATTTT. This sequence encodes CASRRQGSSNQPQHF.

V is TRBV18 and J is TRBJ2-2, with 9 bases fitting TRBD1. CDR1 KGHSH and CDR2 LQKENI come from the germline V gene. This CDR3 region has 15 residues. J lost 2 bases, V lost 3 bases, and 1 base had no gene match. The CDR3 region is CASSPTGGNTGELFF. In DNA, the CDR3 is TGTGCCAGCTCACCGACAGGGGGAAACACCGGGGAGCTGTTTTTT.

The V call is TRBV11-2, the J call TRBJ1-4; 9 bases line up with TRBD1. The V gene's germline CDR1 is SGHAT and CDR2 FQNNGV. This CDR3 has 18 amino acids. Trimming took 5 bases from V and 0 from J; bases not matched to a gene: 10. CDR3 bases: TGTGCCAGCAGCGTGGACAGGGGAAGCGTCCCAACTAATGAAAAACTGTTTTTT. It specifies CASSVDRGSVPTNEKLFF.

V gene TRBV27 combines with J gene TRBJ1-4, with D perhaps TRBD1 (6 bases). The V gene's germline CDR1 is MNHEY and CDR2 SMNVEV (reference sequence). This CDR3 has 14 residues. V gave up 1 base and J gave up 5 bases, with 8 bases separating them. The chain's CDR3 is CASSLWQGNEKLFF. CDR3 bases: TGTGCCAGCAGTTTATGGCAGGGGAATGAAAAACTGTTTTTT.

The chain has TRBV7-9 and TRBJ1-1; D may be TRBD1 (5 bases). The CDR3 covers 14 residues. Germline CDR1 SEHNR, CDR2 FQNEAQ (reference sequence). V lost 0 bases and J 4 bases, leaving 9 bases between the germline ends. The chain's CDR3 is CASSLARDSTEAFF. DNA of the CDR3: TGTGCCAGCAGCTTAGCCAGGGATAGCACTGAAGCTTTCTTT.

CDR3 coding DNA: TGTGCCAGCAGCGGGGGTCGCGGAGAAAAACTGTTTTTT. Protein product: CASSGGRGEKLFF. The rearrangement joins TRBV2 to TRBJ1-4; tentative D call: TRBD1 (5 bases). Per germline, CDR1 SNHLY and CDR2 FYNNEI. Trimming removed 6 bases from V and 8 bases from J, with 13 bases in between. CDR3 length equals 13 residues. Drawing the rest from reference TRBV2 and TRBJ1-4, the complete variable domain is EPEVTQTPSHQVTQMGQEVILRCVPISNHLYFYWYRQILGQKVEFLVSFYNNEISEKSEIFDDQFSVERPDGSNFTLKIRSTKLEDSAMYFCASSGGRGEKLFFGSGTQLSVL.

The chain carries TRBV1 and TRBJ2-1; the DNA was not used to check the table's D call, TRBD2. TRBV1 has pseudogene status. There are 16 residues in the CDR3. CDR3 nucleotides: TGCACCAGCAGCCAAGCACTAGCGGGAGGGACCAATGAGCAGTTCTTC. Protein product: CTSSQALAGGTNEQFF.

V gene TRBV5-4 combines with J gene TRBJ2-5; TRBD2 aligns across 10 bases. Germline CDR1 and CDR2: SGHNT and YYREEE (reference sequence). The CDR3 has 14 amino acids. The ends lost 2 bases at V and 4 bases at J; junction bases unmatched: 2. Here the CDR3 reads CASSLAGGGETQYF. The CDR3 region has the DNA TGTGCCAGCAGCTTAGCGGGAGGGGGAGAGACCCAGTACTTC. The variable domain in full, with the rest retrieved from reference TRBV5-4 and TRBJ2-5, is ETGVTQSPTHLIKTRGQQVTLRCSSQSGHNTVSWYQQALGQGPQFIFQYYREEENGRGNFPPRFSGLQFPNYSSELNVNALELDDSALYLCASSLAGGGETQYFGPGTRLLVL.

This sequence joins TRBV4-1 and TRBJ1-2; D not resolved. Trimming left V 0 bases short and J 3 bases short, with 11 bases between. The CDR3 runs 15 residues. The germline V gene has CDR1 MGHRA and CDR2 YSYEKL. CDR3 DNA sequence: TGCGCCAGCAGCCAAGATGGTGGGGAGGACTATGGCTACACCTTC. The encoded protein is CASSQDGGEDYGYTF.

This chain uses TRBV2 with TRBJ1-2; 7 bases agree with TRBD1. The germline gives CDR1 SNHLY, CDR2 FYNNEI. Trimming cost V 7 bases and J 5 bases; bases outside gene matches: 13. CDR3 size: 15 residues. CDR3 sequence reads: CASTQFEGARYGYTF. The CDR3 DNA reads TGTGCCAGCACCCAATTCGAGGGGGCGCGGTATGGCTACACCTTC.

The chain links TRBV30 to TRBJ1-2; D not certain. Between the trimmed V and J ends, which lost 4 bases and 2 bases, there was a span of 8 bases. Looked up from germline, CDR1 is GTSNPN and CDR2 is SVGIG (reference sequence). This CDR3 has 12 residues. CDR3 amino acids: CAWNANNYGYTF. CDR3 DNA: TGTGCCTGGAATGCGAACAACTATGGCTACACCTTC.

The chain carries TRBV2 and TRBJ2-3; no clear D gene. This CDR3 is built from 12 residues. Germline values: CDR1 SNHLY, CDR2 FYNNEI. V lost 8 bases and J lost 7, with 13 bases in between. The CDR3 loop is CASYGRLNTQYF. The CDR3 DNA is TGTGCCAGCTATGGTAGACTTAATACGCAGTATTTT.

J is TRBJ2-2 and V is TRBV11-2; maybe TRBD2 (6 bases). Germline V gives CDR1 SGHAT, CDR2 FQNNGV. The CDR3 has 15 residues. V was cut by 3 bases and J by 3 bases, with 11 bases left in between. This CDR3 reads CASSFVGGDTGELFF. The CDR3 nucleotides read TGTGCCAGCAGCTTCGTGGGAGGAGACACCGGGGAGCTGTTTTTT. Full variable domain (outside the CDR3, taken from reference TRBV11-2 and TRBJ2-2): EAGVAQSPRYKIIEKRQSVAFWCNPISGHATLYWYQQILGQGPKLLIQFQNNGVVDDSQLPKDRFSAERLKGVDSTLKIQPAKLEDSAVYLCASSFVGGDTGELFFGEGSRLTVL.

This chain joins TRBV6-1 and TRBJ2-7; possible D gene TRBD1, 6 bases. Germline V CDR1 and CDR2: MNHNS, SASEGT. CDR3 size: 14 residues. V dropped 1 base and J dropped 6 bases, with 13 bases sitting between them. The CDR3 is CASSEVWGPGEQYF. CDR3 coding DNA: TGTGCCAGCAGTGAAGTATGGGGGCCCGGCGAGCAGTACTTC.

This CDR3 is CASSLYGSGQGYDQPQHF. The CDR3 bases are TGTGCCAGCAGTTTATATGGGTCGGGACAGGGATACGATCAGCCCCAGCATTTT. The rearrangement links TRBV27 to TRBJ1-5, with TRBD1 matching 9 bases. The CDR3 sequence is 18 residues long. In germline, CDR1 is MNHEY, CDR2 SMNVEV (reference sequence). The ends lost 1 base at V and 5 bases at J; junction bases unmatched: 12.

The chain couples TRBV7-2 to TRBJ1-6; no definite D call. Germline V lookup: CDR1 SGHTA, CDR2 FQGNSA. V was clipped by 4 bases and J by 4 bases, with 5 bases between them. The CDR3 has 13 residues. The CDR3 sequence: CASSSSYNSPLHF. The CDR3 region has the DNA TGTGCCAGCAGCTCCTCGTATAATTCACCCCTCCACTTT.

The chain combines TRBV28 with TRBJ1-5; 7 nucleotides agree with TRBD1. The germline V gene has CDR1 MDHEN and CDR2 SYDVKM. CDR3 length: 17 amino acids. Trimming cost V 7 bases and J 2 bases; bases outside gene matches: 14. Here the CDR3 reads CASTSTGIDMGNQPQHF. In DNA form, the CDR3 reads TGTGCCAGCACCTCGACAGGGATCGATATGGGCAATCAGCCCCAGCATTTT.